This TCR beta chain comes out of a study of blood T cell repertoires in COVID-19. The CDR3 is 12 amino acids. Germline V CDR1 and CDR2: LNHDA, SQIVND (reference sequence). V lost 6 bases and J 0 bases, leaving 5 bases between the germline ends. Assay: immunoSEQ multiplex PCR; the TCRdb copy retains only in-frame clones and omits some. The data show roughly 180,000 clones, 70% to 90% seen once. Specimen: peripheral blood. The receptor's source is a man in his forties or fifties who had recovered from COVID-19. The chain carries TRBV19 and TRBJ1-1; D is unresolved. The CDR3 loop is CASRQMNTEAFF. CDR3 nucleotides: TGTGCCAGTAGACAGATGAACACTGAAGCTTTCTTT.